This T cell receptor (beta chain) was documented in a study of T cells in localized non-small cell lung cancer. Notes on the study in general: Of the tissues analyzed, uninvolved adjacent lung showed maximal T cell clonality, greater than tumor. Longer overall survival accompanied higher blood T cell density.

The junction had 9 bases not matched to a gene; V was cut back by 6 bases and J by 1 base. The CDR3 is 15 amino acids. Germline CDR1 is SQVTM and CDR2 is ANQGSEA. As concerns this clone: Its cognate antigen is unknown.

Profiled with immunoSEQ multiplex PCR; TCRdb holds only in-frame clones, not every one. The sample lists 100,000 to 150,000 clones, roughly 90% seen once, with around 1.7% in the top ten. V and J are TRBV29-1 and TRBJ1-1; TRBD1 agrees at 9 bases. This TCR came from an older female donor with stage I lung adenocarcinoma. The sample in question was peripheral blood, obtained before any cancer treatment. The DNA of the CDR3 is TGCAGCGTCGCTAACCGGGACAGGGCGAACACTGAAGCTTTCTTT. Translation: CSVANRDRANTEAFF.